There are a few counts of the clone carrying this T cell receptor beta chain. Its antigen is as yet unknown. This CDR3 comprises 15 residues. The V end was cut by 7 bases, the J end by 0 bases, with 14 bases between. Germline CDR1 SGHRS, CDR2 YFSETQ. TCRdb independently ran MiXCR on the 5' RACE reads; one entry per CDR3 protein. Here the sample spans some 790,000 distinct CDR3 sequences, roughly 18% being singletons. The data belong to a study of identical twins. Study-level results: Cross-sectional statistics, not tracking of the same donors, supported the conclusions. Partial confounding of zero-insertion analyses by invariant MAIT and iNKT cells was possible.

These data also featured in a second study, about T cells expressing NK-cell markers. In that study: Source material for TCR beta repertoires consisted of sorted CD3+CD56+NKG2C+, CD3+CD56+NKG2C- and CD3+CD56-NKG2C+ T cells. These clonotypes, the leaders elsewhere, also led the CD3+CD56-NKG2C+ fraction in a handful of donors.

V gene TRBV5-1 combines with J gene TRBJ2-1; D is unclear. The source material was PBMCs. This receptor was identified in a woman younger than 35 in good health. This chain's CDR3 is CASALGMSSYNEQFF. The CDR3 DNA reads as TGCGCCAGCGCCCTAGGGATGAGCTCCTACAATGAGCAGTTCTTC.